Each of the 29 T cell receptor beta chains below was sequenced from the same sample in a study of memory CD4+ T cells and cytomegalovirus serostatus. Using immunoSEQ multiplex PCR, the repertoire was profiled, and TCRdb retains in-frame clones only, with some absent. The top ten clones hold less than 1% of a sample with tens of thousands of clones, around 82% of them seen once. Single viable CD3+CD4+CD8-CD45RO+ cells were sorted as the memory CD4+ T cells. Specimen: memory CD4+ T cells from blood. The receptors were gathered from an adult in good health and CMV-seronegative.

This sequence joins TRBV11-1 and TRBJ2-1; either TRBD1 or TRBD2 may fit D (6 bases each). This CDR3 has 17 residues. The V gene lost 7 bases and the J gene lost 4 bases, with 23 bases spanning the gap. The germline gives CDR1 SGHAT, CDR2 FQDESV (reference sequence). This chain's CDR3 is CASTASKGGSLYNEQFF. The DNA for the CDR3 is TGTGCCAGCACCGCCAGTAAGGGGGGCTCTCTTTACAATGAGCAGTTCTTC.

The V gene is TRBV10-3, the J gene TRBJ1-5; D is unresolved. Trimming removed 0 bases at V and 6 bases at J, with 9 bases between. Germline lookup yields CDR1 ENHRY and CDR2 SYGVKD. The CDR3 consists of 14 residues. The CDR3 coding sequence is TGTGCCATCAGTGAGTCGATGGTGGGTCAGCCCCAGCATTTT. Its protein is CAISESMVGQPQHF.

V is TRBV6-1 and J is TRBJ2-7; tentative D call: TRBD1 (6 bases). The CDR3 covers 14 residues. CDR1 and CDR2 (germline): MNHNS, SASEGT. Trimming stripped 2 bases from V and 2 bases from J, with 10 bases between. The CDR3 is CASSEQDRTYEQYF. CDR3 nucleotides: TGTGCCAGCAGTGAACAGGACAGAACCTACGAGCAGTACTTC.

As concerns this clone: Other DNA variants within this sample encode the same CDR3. CDR3 in amino acids: CASSIDQDRDYGYTF. The CDR3 nucleotides read TGTGCCAGTAGTATAGATCAAGACAGGGACTATGGCTACACCTTC. J is TRBJ1-2 and V is TRBV19, with 7 bases that match TRBD1. Germline V CDR1 and CDR2: LNHDA, SQIVND (reference sequence). V shed 0 bases and J 3 bases; nucleotides not matched to a gene: 4. This CDR3 has 15 amino acids.

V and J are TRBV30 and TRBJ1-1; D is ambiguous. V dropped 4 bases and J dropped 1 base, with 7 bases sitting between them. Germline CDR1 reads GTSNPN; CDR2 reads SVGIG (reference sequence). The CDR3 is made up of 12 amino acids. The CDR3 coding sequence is TGTGCCTGGAAGCGACGGAACACTGAAGCTTTCTTT. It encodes CAWKRRNTEAFF.

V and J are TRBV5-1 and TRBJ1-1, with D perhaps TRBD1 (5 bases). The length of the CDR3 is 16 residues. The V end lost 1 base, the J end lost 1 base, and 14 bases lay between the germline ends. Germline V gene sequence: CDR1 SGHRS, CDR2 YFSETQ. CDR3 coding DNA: TGCGCCAGCAGCTTGTCCTCGAGGCAGGGGAACACTGAAGCTTTCTTT. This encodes CASSLSSRQGNTEAFF.

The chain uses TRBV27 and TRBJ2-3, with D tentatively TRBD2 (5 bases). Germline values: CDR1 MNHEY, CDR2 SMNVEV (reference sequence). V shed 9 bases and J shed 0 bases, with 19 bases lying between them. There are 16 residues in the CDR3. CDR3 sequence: CARPIAGCPSTDTQYF. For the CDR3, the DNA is TGTGCCAGGCCGATCGCGGGCTGCCCTAGCACAGATACGCAGTATTTT.

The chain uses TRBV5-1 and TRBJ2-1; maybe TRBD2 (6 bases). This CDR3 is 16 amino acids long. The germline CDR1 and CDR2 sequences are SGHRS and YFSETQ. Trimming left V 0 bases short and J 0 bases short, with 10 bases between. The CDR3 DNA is TGCGCCAGCAGCTTGGATCGGGGGACCTCCTACAATGAGCAGTTCTTC. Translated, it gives CASSLDRGTSYNEQFF.

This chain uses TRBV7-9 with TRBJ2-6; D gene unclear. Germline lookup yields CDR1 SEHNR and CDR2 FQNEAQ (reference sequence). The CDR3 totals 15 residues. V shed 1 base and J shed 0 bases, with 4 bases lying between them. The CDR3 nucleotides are TGTGCCAGCAGCTTAGGTAGCTCTGGGGCCAACGTCCTGACTTTC. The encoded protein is CASSLGSSGANVLTF.

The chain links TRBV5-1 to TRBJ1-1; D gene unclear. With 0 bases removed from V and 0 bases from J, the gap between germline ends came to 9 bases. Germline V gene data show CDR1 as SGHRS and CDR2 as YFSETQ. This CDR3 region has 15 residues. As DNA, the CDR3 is TGCGCCAGCAGCTTGGTGGACTCGATGAACACTGAAGCTTTCTTT. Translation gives CASSLVDSMNTEAFF.

Here the CDR3 DNA reads TGCGCCAGCAGCTTGCGGGGGGTAAACACAGATACGCAGTATTTT. Amino acids: CASSLRGVNTDTQYF. The rearrangement uses TRBV5-1 and TRBJ2-3, with 7 bases identical to TRBD2. Trimming cost V 1 base and J 2 bases; bases outside gene matches: 4. Looked up from germline, CDR1 is SGHRS and CDR2 is YFSETQ. CDR3 size: 15 residues.

In nucleotides, the CDR3 is TGTGCCAGCAGCCAAGGTTGGGGGAAAGAGTATAACATTCAGTACTTC. It is translated as CASSQGWGKEYNIQYF. This chain joins TRBV4-2 and TRBJ2-4; D is perhaps TRBD1 or TRBD2 (5 bases each). The CDR3 covers 16 residues. V was clipped by 1 base and J by 7 bases, with 17 bases between them. Germline V gives CDR1 LGHNA, CDR2 YNFKEQ.

CDR3: CASSLVTRVIGGELFF. CDR3 coding DNA: TGTGCCAGCAGCTTAGTCACAAGGGTGATCGGCGGGGAGCTGTTTTTT. The rearrangement links TRBV7-2 to TRBJ2-2; D is uncertain. Germline V gene data show CDR1 as SGHTA and CDR2 as FQGNSA. This CDR3 contains 16 residues. Trimming pared 1 base from V and 7 bases from J, leaving 16 bases between. Variable domain in full (rest from reference TRBV7-2 and TRBJ2-2): GAGVSQSPSNKVTEKGKDVELRCDPISGHTALYWYRQSLGQGLEFLIYFQGNSAPDKSGLPSDRFSAERTGGSVSTLTIQRTQQEDSAVYLCASSLVTRVIGGELFFGEGSRLTVL.

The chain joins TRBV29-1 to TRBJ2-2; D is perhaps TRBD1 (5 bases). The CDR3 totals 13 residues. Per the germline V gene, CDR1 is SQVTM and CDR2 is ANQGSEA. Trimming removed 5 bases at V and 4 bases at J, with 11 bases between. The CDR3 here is CSVHNRTTGELFF. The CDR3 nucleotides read TGCAGCGTTCATAACAGGACCACCGGGGAGCTGTTTTTT.

The CDR3 spells CASSEGREGYEQYF. The CDR3 bases are TGTGCCAGCAGTGAAGGACGGGAGGGGTACGAGCAGTACTTC. V is TRBV2 and J is TRBJ2-7, with TRBD2 matching over 8 bases. After removal of 1 base from V and 4 bases from J, the junction contained 3 bases not matched to a gene. The CDR3 totals 14 residues. Germline V gene sequence: CDR1 SNHLY, CDR2 FYNNEI. Full variable domain (outside the CDR3, taken from reference TRBV2 and TRBJ2-7): EPEVTQTPSHQVTQMGQEVILRCVPISNHLYFYWYRQILGQKVEFLVSFYNNEISEKSEIFDDQFSVERPDGSNFTLKIRSTKLEDSAMYFCASSEGREGYEQYFGPGTRLTVT.

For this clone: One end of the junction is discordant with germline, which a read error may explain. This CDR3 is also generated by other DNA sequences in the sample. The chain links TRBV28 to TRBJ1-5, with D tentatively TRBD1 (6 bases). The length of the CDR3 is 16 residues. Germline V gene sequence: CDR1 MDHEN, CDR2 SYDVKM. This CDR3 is CASTSGGSGSNQPQHF. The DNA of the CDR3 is TGTGCCAGCACTTCCGGGGGCTCAGGCAGCAATCAGCCCCAGCACTTT.

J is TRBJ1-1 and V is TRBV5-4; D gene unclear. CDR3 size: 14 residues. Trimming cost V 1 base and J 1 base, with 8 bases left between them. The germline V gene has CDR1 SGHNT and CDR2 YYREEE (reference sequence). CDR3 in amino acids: CASSLRRTNTEAFF. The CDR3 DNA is TGTGCCAGCAGCTTGAGACGTACGAACACTGAAGCTTTCTTT.

CDR3: CASRSQGGAEAFF. The DNA for the CDR3 is TGTGCCAGCAGGTCACAGGGTGGGGCTGAAGCTTTCTTT. The rearrangement links TRBV6-5 to TRBJ1-1; perhaps TRBD1 as D (6 bases). V lost 6 bases to trimming and J lost 6 bases, with 14 bases between them. The CDR3 extends over 13 amino acids. Germline V gene lookup returns CDR1 MNHEY and CDR2 SVGAGI.

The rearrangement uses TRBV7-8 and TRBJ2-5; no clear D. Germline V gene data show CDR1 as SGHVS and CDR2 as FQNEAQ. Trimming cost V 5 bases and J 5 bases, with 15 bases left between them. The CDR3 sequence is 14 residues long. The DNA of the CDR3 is TGTGCCAGCAGCCCAAACGCGGTTGGGGAGACCCAGTACTTC. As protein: CASSPNAVGETQYF.

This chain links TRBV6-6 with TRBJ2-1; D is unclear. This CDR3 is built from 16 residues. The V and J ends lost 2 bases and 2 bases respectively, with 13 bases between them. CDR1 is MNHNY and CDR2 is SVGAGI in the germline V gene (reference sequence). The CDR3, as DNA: TGTGCCAGCAGTTACCAACACCGTCCACCCTACAATGAGCAGTTCTTC. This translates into CASSYQHRPPYNEQFF.

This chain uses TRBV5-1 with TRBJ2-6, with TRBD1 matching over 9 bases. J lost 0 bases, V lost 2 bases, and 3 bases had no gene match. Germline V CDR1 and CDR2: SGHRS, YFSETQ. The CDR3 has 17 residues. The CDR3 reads CASSLGTGSSGANVLTF. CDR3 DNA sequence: TGCGCCAGCAGCTTAGGGACAGGGAGCTCTGGGGCCAACGTCCTGACTTTC. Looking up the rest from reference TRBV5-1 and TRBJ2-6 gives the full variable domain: KAGVTQTPRYLIKTRGQQVTLSCSPISGHRSVSWYQQTPGQGLQFLFEYFSETQRNKGNFPGRFSGRQFSNSRSEMNVSTLELGDSALYLCASSLGTGSSGANVLTFGAGSRLTVL.

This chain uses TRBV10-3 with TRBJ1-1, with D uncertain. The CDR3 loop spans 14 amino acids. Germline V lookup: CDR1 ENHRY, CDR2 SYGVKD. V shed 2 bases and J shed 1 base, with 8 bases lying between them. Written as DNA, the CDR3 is TGTGCCATCAGTGAGCCACAAAAGAACACTGAAGCTTTCTTT. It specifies CAISEPQKNTEAFF.

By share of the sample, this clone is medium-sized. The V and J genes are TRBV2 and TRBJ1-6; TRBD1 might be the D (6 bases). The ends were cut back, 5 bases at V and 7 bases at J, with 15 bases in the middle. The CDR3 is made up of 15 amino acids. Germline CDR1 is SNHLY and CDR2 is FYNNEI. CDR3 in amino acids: CASSLEGGRNSPLHF. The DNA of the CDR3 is TGTGCCAGCAGTCTTGAGGGGGGGAGGAATTCACCCCTCCACTTT.

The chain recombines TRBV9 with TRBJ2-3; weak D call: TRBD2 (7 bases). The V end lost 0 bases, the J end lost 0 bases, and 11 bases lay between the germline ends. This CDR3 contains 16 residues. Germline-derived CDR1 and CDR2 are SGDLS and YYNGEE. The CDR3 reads CASSVAGGHSTDTQYF. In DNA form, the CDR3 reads TGTGCCAGCAGCGTAGCGGGGGGACATAGCACAGATACGCAGTATTTT. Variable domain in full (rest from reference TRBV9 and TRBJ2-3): DSGVTQTPKHLITATGQRVTLRCSPRSGDLSVYWYQQSLDQGLQFLIQYYNGEERAKGNILERFSAQQFPDLHSELNLSSLELGDSALYFCASSVAGGHSTDTQYFGPGTRLTVL.

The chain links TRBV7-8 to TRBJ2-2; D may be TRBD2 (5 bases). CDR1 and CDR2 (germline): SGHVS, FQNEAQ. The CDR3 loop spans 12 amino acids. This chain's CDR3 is CWSRADTGELFF. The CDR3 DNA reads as TGTTGGTCGCGGGCGGACACCGGGGAGCTGTTTTTT. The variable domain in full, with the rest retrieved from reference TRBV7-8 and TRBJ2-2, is GAGVSQSPRYKVAKRGQDVALRCDPISGHVSLFWYQQALGQGPEFLTYFQNEAQLDKSGLPSDRFFAERPEGSVSTLKIQRTQQEDSAVYLCWSRADTGELFFGEGSRLTVL.

CDR3 DNA sequence: TGCGCCAGCAGCCCCGGGACAGGGAACAATCAGCCCCAGCATTTT. Protein sequence: CASSPGTGNNQPQHF. V gene TRBV5-1 combines with J gene TRBJ1-5; 9 bases map to TRBD1. The length of the CDR3 is 15 residues. The ends lost 4 bases at V and 3 bases at J; junction bases unmatched: 5. Per germline, CDR1 SGHRS and CDR2 YFSETQ.

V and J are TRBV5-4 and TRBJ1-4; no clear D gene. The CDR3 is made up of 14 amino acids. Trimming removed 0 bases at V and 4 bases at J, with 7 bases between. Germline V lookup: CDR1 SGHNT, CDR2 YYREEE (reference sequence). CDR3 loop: CASSLVRNNEKLFF. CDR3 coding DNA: TGTGCCAGCAGCTTGGTACGGAATAATGAAAAACTGTTTTTT.

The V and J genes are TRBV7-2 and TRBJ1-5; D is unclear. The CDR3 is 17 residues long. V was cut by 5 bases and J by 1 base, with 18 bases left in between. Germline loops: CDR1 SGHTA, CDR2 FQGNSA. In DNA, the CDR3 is TGTGCCAGCAGCCCCCTGTGGGCCAGGAGGAGCAATCAGCCCCAGCATTTT. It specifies CASSPLWARRSNQPQHF.

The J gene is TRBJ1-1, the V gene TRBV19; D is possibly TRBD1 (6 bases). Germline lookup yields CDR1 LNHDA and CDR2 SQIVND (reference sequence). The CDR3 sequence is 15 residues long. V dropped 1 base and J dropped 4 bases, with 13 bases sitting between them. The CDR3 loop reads CASSIGGGAGTEAFF. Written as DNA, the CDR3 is TGTGCCAGTAGTATAGGTGGGGGCGCGGGCACTGAAGCTTTCTTT. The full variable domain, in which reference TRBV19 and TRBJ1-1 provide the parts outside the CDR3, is DGGITQSPKYLFRKEGQNVTLSCEQNLNHDAMYWYRQDPGQGLRLIYYSQIVNDFQKGDIAEGYSVSREKKESFPLTVTSAQKNPTAFYLCASSIGGGAGTEAFFGQGTRLTVV.